This TCR beta chain derives from a study of blood T cell repertoires in COVID-19. Study-level background: Whether acute or convalescent, the COVID-19 samples came from the United States, Italy and Spain. Sources were T cells, B-cell-depleted T cells, or PBMCs; the material itself was cDNA or gDNA.

Germline V gene sequence: CDR1 SQVTM, CDR2 ANQGSEA. This CDR3 is built from 16 residues. V shed 3 bases, J shed 2 bases, and the junction held 9 bases outside the gene matches. Methods used by the authors: Quantification of nucleated cells was approximated via reference gene primer amplification. The repertoire was sequenced with immunoSEQ multiplex PCR; TCRdb's copy has only in-frame clones and lacks some. That table furnishes V, J and clone size, whereas the DNA furnished D and trimming. The table has 40,000 to 45,000 clones, approximately 88% seen once. The sequenced sample was peripheral blood. The chain recombines TRBV29-1 with TRBJ2-1; 8 nucleotides match TRBD2. This sequence was found in a man aged 45 to 65 with active COVID-19. CDR3 in DNA: TGCAGCGTTGAGAAAACTAGCGGAGTGCCCTACAATGAGCAGTTCTTC. This gives the protein CSVEKTSGVPYNEQFF.